The 24 T cell receptor beta chains listed next were all sequenced from one sample in a study of neurological immune-mediated disorders. Time point meaning: longitudinal time-point 3. Each CDR3 protein is one row after TCRdb ran MiXCR on the 5' RACE reads. Seen here are approximately 80,000 distinct CDR3 sequences, 4.3% observed once, and the top ten hold over 5.5%. The sample was PBMCs. The receptors were gathered from a woman aged 60-75 years with multiple sclerosis.

This clonotype appeared many times. This rearrangement joins TRBV12-3 or TRBV12-4 to TRBJ2-7, with TRBD2 as a possible D gene (7 bases). The CDR3 runs to 15 residues. V was cut by 0 bases and J by 2 bases, with 11 bases left in between. The CDR3 region has the DNA TGTGCCAGCAGTTTAGCGGGGGGGACAACCTACGAGCAGTACTTC. This codes for CASSLAGGTTYEQYF.

This clonotype was found many times. This chain connects TRBV5-1 to TRBJ1-2; D might be TRBD1 (6 bases). Trimming shortened V by 3 bases and J by 6 bases, and 9 bases separated the two germline ends. Germline loops: CDR1 SGHRS, CDR2 YFSETQ. CDR3 length equals 12 residues. CDR3 sequence reads: CASSSQGNGYTF. In nucleotides, the CDR3 is TGCGCCAGCAGCTCTCAGGGGAATGGCTACACCTTC.

This clonotype was observed many times. The J gene is TRBJ1-1, the V gene TRBV7-9; tentative D call: TRBD1 (5 bases). Germline CDR1 is SEHNR and CDR2 is FQNEAQ (reference sequence). V gave up 2 bases and J gave up 5 bases, with 15 bases separating them. This CDR3 region has 15 residues. This CDR3 reads CASSLWEGRVTEAFF. As DNA, the CDR3 is TGTGCCAGCAGCTTATGGGAGGGACGGGTTACTGAAGCTTTCTTT.

This clonotype was counted many times. V usage is TRBV20-1 and J usage is TRBJ2-7, with D possibly matching TRBD2 (5 bases). V lost 7 bases and J lost 0, with 10 bases in between. This CDR3 is built from 12 residues. Looked up from germline, CDR1 is DFQATT and CDR2 is SNEGSKA (reference sequence). CDR3 in DNA: TGCAGTGTTCGGGAAATCTCCTACGAGCAGTACTTC. Translating it yields CSVREISYEQYF.

This clonotype was seen ten or more times. The rearrangement uses TRBV20-1 and TRBJ1-1, with no clear D. Germline loops: CDR1 DFQATT, CDR2 SNEGSKA (reference sequence). The CDR3 runs to 15 residues. Trimming removed 0 bases from V and 0 bases from J, with 11 bases in between. CDR3 nucleotide sequence: TGCAGTGCTAGAGATCCGGGCAACATGAACACTGAAGCTTTCTTT. It specifies CSARDPGNMNTEAFF.

In its sample, this clonotype was seen many times. The CDR3 protein is CASRGGTNEKLFF. DNA of the CDR3: TGTGCCAGCAGAGGGGGGACTAATGAAAAACTGTTTTTT. The V and J genes are TRBV7-2 and TRBJ1-4; D perhaps matches TRBD1 (6 bases). Germline CDR1 SGHTA, CDR2 FQGNSA. Between the trimmed V and J ends, which lost 6 bases and 2 bases, there was a span of 7 bases. CDR3 length equals 13 residues.

This clonotype was seen at least ten times. Germline and junction disagree at one end, which may indicate a read error. The chain employs TRBV6-5 and TRBJ2-1; weak D call: TRBD2 (6 bases). This CDR3 region has 14 residues. Germline V CDR1 and CDR2: MNHEY, SVGAGI. CDR3 in amino acids: CASRRDGSSNEQFF. The CDR3 nucleotides are TGTGCCAGCAGGCGGGACGGGTCCTCCAATGAGCAGTTCTTC.

The table lists this clonotype with many counts. V gene TRBV7-9 combines with J gene TRBJ1-1; 7 positions match TRBD1. This CDR3 contains 15 residues. Germline V gene lookup returns CDR1 SEHNR and CDR2 FQNEAQ (reference sequence). V lost 2 bases and J lost 3; bases outside the gene matches: 6. CDR3 loop: CASSLRDSPDTEAFF. CDR3 nucleotide sequence: TGTGCCAGCAGCTTACGGGACAGCCCGGACACTGAAGCTTTCTTT.

This clonotype was observed many times. The chain has TRBV28 and TRBJ2-7; 13 positions agree with TRBD2. Germline V lookup: CDR1 MDHEN, CDR2 SYDVKM. CDR3 length: 17 amino acids. Trimming removed 5 bases from V and 4 bases from J; junction bases left unmatched: 11. CDR3 DNA sequence: TGTGCCAGCAGTCCTATTTTACTAGCGGGGGGGCGATACGAGCAGTACTTC. It yields the protein CASSPILLAGGRYEQYF.

There are many counts of this clonotype. DNA for the CDR3: TGTGCCAGCAGTTACTCCGAGAGGCTAGCGGGGGCCTACAATGAGCAGTTCTTC. Translating it yields CASSYSERLAGAYNEQFF. The chain joins TRBV6-5 to TRBJ2-1, with 10 nucleotides matching TRBD2. This CDR3 contains 18 residues. Unmatched junction bases numbered 7, after V lost 0 bases and J lost 2 bases. Germline-derived CDR1 and CDR2 are MNHEY and SVGAGI.

This clonotype was recorded at least ten times. The chain carries TRBV28 and TRBJ2-7; maybe TRBD2 (6 bases). The V and J ends lost 8 bases and 0 bases respectively, with 20 bases between them. The V gene's germline CDR1 is MDHEN and CDR2 SYDVKM. The CDR3 is 16 amino acids. CDR3 in DNA: TGTGCCAGCCGCCCCTTCCCCGTGGGGGGCTCCTACGAGCAGTACTTC. Protein sequence: CASRPFPVGGSYEQYF.

Ten or more counts support this clonotype. The J gene is TRBJ1-2, the V gene TRBV7-9; D is unresolved. The V gene's germline CDR1 is SEHNR and CDR2 FQNEAQ (reference sequence). The CDR3 contains 15 residues. V lost 5 bases, J lost 5 bases, and 18 bases lay in between. CDR3 DNA: TGTGCCAGCAGCCCCGAGACACTGGGCGGTTATGGCTACACCTTC. Encoded protein: CASSPETLGGYGYTF.

In its sample, this clonotype was seen many times. V and J are TRBV20-1 and TRBJ1-4; D is unresolved. The CDR3 spans 14 residues. Trimming took off 6 bases at V and 4 bases at J, with 15 bases between the two ends. Germline CDR1 reads DFQATT; CDR2 reads SNEGSKA (reference sequence). This CDR3 is CSAHDGLINEKLFF. CDR3 nucleotides: TGCAGTGCGCATGACGGGCTGATTAATGAAAAACTGTTTTTT.

This clonotype came up many times. This chain uses TRBV2 with TRBJ1-4; a possible D gene is TRBD1 (6 bases). V was pared by 7 bases and J by 0 bases, with 12 bases between. The CDR3 runs 15 residues. Germline V gene sequence: CDR1 SNHLY, CDR2 FYNNEI. For the CDR3, the DNA is TGTGCCAGCACCGGGACACTTGCAACTAATGAAAAACTGTTTTTT. Its translation: CASTGTLATNEKLFF.

The sample holds many counts of this clonotype. CDR3 region: CASLTSGTDSYEQYF. DNA of the CDR3: TGTGCCAGTCTAACTTCCGGGACAGACTCCTACGAGCAGTACTTC. V and J are TRBV28 and TRBJ2-7; 7 bases match TRBD1. The CDR3 spans 15 residues. The trim removed 9 bases at V and 0 bases at J, leaving 11 bases unmatched. The germline CDR1 and CDR2 sequences are MDHEN and SYDVKM.

This clonotype was found a few times. The chain employs TRBV5-1 and TRBJ2-7; D perhaps matches TRBD1 (5 bases). The germline V gene has CDR1 SGHRS and CDR2 YFSETQ. The CDR3 consists of 15 residues. V was cut by 0 bases and J by 2 bases, with 12 bases left in between. CDR3 sequence: CASSLVAGFTYEQYF. The CDR3 DNA reads as TGCGCCAGCAGCTTGGTTGCAGGGTTTACCTACGAGCAGTACTTC.

This clonotype was detected many times. The rearrangement links TRBV7-9 to TRBJ2-7; D uncertain. The CDR3 loop spans 12 amino acids. Trimming removed 7 bases from V and 3 bases from J, with 10 bases in between. Germline CDR1 SEHNR, CDR2 FQNEAQ (reference sequence). The CDR3 nucleotides read TGTGCCAGCACCTTTGACAACTACGAGCAGTACTTC. Protein product: CASTFDNYEQYF. Variable domain in full (rest from reference TRBV7-9 and TRBJ2-7): DTGVSQNPRHKITKRGQNVTFRCDPISEHNRLYWYRQTLGQGPEFLTYFQNEAQLEKSRLLSDRFSAERPKGSFSTLEIQRTEQGDSAMYLCASTFDNYEQYFGPGTRLTVT.

This clonotype has a count of ten or more. The chain has TRBV12-3 or TRBV12-4 and TRBJ2-3, with D perhaps matching TRBD2 (6 bases). V lost 5 bases, J lost 2 bases, and 17 bases lay in between. This CDR3 contains 16 residues. This CDR3 reads CASSTRLSGYTDTQYF. The CDR3 coding sequence is TGTGCCAGCAGTACTCGACTAAGCGGGTACACAGATACGCAGTATTTT.

This clonotype came up many times. V usage is TRBV20-1 and J usage is TRBJ2-7; tentatively, D is TRBD2 (5 bases). V lost 0 bases to trimming and J lost 3 bases, with 9 bases between them. There are 13 residues in the CDR3. Germline V gene lookup returns CDR1 DFQATT and CDR2 SNEGSKA (reference sequence). DNA for the CDR3: TGCAGTGCTAGAGATCCGGGGTTCTACGAGCAGTACTTC. Its protein is CSARDPGFYEQYF.

In this sample, this clonotype turned up many times. V gene TRBV29-1 combines with J gene TRBJ2-3; D might be TRBD1 (6 bases). The CDR3 loop spans 13 amino acids. Trimming took 5 bases from V and 2 from J, leaving 11 bases between them. Looked up from germline, CDR1 is SQVTM and CDR2 is ANQGSEA. The CDR3 region is CSVKGQNTDTQYF. CDR3 coding DNA: TGCAGCGTTAAAGGACAGAACACAGATACGCAGTATTTT.

This clonotype was observed many times. V usage is TRBV7-2 and J usage is TRBJ2-3; unclear D gene. This CDR3 has 12 residues. Germline V gives CDR1 SGHTA, CDR2 FQGNSA. V lost 3 bases and J 10 bases, leaving 11 bases between the germline ends. CDR3 in amino acids: CASSFPSPAQYF. The CDR3, as DNA: TGTGCCAGCAGCTTCCCATCCCCAGCGCAGTATTTT.

This clonotype was counted at least ten times. This chain links TRBV2 with TRBJ1-3, with unresolved D. This CDR3 is 14 amino acids long. Trimming cost V 1 base and J 0 bases, with 4 bases left between them. Per the germline V gene, CDR1 is SNHLY and CDR2 is FYNNEI. CDR3 in amino acids: CASSEVFSGNTIYF. The CDR3 nucleotides are TGTGCCAGCAGTGAAGTTTTCTCTGGAAACACCATATATTTT.

The chain employs TRBV6-5 and TRBJ2-3; D assignment may be TRBD1 or TRBD2 (5 bases each). The CDR3 is made up of 15 amino acids. Trimming took off 0 bases at V and 11 bases at J, with 18 bases between the two ends. In germline, CDR1 is MNHEY, CDR2 SVGAGI. The CDR3 is CASSYSLGTANMQYF. The CDR3 nucleotides read TGTGCCAGCAGTTACTCTTTAGGGACGGCCAATATGCAGTATTTT.

This clonotype occurred many times. Here the CDR3 reads CASSSRDGASTDTQYF. The CDR3 region has the DNA TGTGCCAGCAGCTCCCGGGACGGAGCTAGCACAGATACGCAGTATTTT. The chain couples TRBV11-2 to TRBJ2-3, with D perhaps assigned TRBD1 or TRBD2 (5 bases each). Trimming stripped 4 bases from V and 0 bases from J, with 14 bases between. CDR3 size: 16 residues. CDR1 SGHAT and CDR2 FQNNGV come from the germline V gene.